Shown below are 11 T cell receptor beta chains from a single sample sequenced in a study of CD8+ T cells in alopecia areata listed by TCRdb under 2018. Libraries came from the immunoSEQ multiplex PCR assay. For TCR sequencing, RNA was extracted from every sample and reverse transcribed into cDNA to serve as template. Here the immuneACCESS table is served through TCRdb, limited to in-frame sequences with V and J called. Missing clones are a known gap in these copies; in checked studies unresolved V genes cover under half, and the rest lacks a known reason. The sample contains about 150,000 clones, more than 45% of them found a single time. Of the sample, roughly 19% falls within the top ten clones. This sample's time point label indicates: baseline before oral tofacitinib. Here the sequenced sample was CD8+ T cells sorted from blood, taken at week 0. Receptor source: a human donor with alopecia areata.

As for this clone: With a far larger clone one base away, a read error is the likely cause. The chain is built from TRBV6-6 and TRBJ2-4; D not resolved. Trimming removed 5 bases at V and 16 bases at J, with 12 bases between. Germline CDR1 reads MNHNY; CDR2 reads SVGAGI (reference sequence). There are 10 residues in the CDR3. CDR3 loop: CASSGRPDYF. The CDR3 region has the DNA TGTGCCAGCAGTGGAAGGCCCGACTACTTC.

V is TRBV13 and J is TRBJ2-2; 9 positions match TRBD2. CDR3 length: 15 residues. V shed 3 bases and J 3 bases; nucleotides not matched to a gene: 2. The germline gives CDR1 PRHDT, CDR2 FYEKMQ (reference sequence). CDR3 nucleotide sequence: TGTGCCAGCAGCTTGGAGCGGGGGGACACCGGGGAGCTGTTTTTT. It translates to CASSLERGDTGELFF.

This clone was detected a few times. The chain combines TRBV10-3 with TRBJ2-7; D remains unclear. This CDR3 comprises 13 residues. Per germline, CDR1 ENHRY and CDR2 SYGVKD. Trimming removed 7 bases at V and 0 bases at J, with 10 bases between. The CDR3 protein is CAINEADSYEQYF. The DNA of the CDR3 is TGTGCCATCAACGAGGCCGACTCCTACGAGCAGTACTTC.

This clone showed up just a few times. This chain's CDR3 is CASSENRGRNNEQFF. The CDR3 nucleotides read TGCGCCAGCAGTGAGAACAGGGGGCGGAACAATGAGCAGTTCTTC. The V and J genes are TRBV10-2 and TRBJ2-1, with 9 bases lining up with TRBD1. Germline V gives CDR1 WSHSY, CDR2 SAAADI. This CDR3 spans 15 amino acids. V trimming: 2 bases; J trimming: 5 bases; junction bases outside the gene matches: 4.

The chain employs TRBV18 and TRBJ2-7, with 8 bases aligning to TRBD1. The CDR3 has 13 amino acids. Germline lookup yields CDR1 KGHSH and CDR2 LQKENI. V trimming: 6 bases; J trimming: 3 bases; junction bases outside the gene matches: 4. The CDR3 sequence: CASSDRAGYEQYF. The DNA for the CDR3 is TGTGCCAGCTCGGACAGGGCTGGCTACGAGCAGTACTTC.

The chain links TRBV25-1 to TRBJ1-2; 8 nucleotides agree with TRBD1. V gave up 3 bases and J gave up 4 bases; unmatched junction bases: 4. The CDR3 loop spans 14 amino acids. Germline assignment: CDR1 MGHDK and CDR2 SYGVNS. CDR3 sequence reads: CASSDPDRVYGYTF. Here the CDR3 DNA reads TGTGCCAGCAGTGATCCGGACAGGGTCTATGGCTACACCTTC.

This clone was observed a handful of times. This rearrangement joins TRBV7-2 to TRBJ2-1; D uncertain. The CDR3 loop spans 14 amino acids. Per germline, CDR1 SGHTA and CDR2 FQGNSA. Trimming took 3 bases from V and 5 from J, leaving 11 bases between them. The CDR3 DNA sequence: TGTGCCAGCAGCTTCATTGGGGAACACAATGAGCAGTTCTTC. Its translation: CASSFIGEHNEQFF.

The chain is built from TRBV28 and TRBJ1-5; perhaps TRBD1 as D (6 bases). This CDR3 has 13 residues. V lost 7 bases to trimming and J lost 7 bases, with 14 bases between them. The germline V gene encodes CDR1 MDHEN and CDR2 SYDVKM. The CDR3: CASKTGEVQPQHF. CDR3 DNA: TGTGCCAGCAAGACAGGAGAAGTACAGCCCCAGCATTTT.

The CDR3 bases are TGTGCCGGGACAAGTGGTTACTCCTACGAGCAGTACTTC. This codes for CAGTSGYSYEQYF. The chain couples TRBV30 to TRBJ2-7; the D gene is possibly TRBD1 (6 bases). Germline V lookup: CDR1 GTSNPN, CDR2 SVGIG (reference sequence). CDR3 size: 13 residues. V shed 8 bases and J shed 0 bases, with 14 bases lying between them. Filled out from reference TRBV30 and TRBJ2-7, the complete variable domain reads SQTIHQWPATLVQPVGSPLSLECTVEGTSNPNLYWYRQAAGRGLQLLFYSVGIGQISSEVPQNLSASRPQDRQFILSSKKLLLSDSGFYLCAGTSGYSYEQYFGPGTRLTVT.

DNA of the CDR3: TGTGCCAGCAGCTTGGGCAGGGGGTGGACTGAAGCTTTCTTT. Encoded protein: CASSLGRGWTEAFF. This chain links TRBV11-2 with TRBJ1-1, with 7 bases lining up with TRBD1. This CDR3 comprises 14 residues. The V gene's germline CDR1 is SGHAT and CDR2 FQNNGV. The trim removed 3 bases at V and 5 bases at J, leaving 6 bases unmatched. Based on the CDR3 plus reference TRBV11-2 and TRBJ1-1, the full variable domain is EAGVAQSPRYKIIEKRQSVAFWCNPISGHATLYWYQQILGQGPKLLIQFQNNGVVDDSQLPKDRFSAERLKGVDSTLKIQPAKLEDSAVYLCASSLGRGWTEAFFGQGTRLTVV.

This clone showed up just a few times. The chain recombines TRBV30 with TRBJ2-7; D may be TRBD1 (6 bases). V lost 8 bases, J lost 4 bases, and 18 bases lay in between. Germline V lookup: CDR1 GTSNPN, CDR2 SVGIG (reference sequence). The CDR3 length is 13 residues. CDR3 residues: CAGGETGLYEQYF. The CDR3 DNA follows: TGTGCCGGAGGAGAGACAGGTTTATACGAGCAGTACTTC.